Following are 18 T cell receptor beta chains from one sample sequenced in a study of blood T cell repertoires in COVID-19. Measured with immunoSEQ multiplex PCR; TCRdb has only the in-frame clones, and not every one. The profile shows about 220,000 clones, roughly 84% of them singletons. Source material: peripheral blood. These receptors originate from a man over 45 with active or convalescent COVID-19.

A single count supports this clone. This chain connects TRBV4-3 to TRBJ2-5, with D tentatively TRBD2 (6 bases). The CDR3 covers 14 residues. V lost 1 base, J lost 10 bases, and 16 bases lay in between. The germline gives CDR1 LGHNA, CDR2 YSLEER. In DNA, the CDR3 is TGCGCCAGCAGCCAAGGGTCGGGATGGGGGGACCAGTACTTC. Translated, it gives CASSQGSGWGDQYF.

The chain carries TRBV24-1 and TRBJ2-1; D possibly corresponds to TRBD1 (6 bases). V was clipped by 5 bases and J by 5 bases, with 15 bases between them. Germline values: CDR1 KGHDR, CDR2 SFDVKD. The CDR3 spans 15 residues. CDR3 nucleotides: TGTGCCACCAGTGCCCGCCGGACAGCAAACAATGAGCAGTTCTTC. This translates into CATSARRTANNEQFF.

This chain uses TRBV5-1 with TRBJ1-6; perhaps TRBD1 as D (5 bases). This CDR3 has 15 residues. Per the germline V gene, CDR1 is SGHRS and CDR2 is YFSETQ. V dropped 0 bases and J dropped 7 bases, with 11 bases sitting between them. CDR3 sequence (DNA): TGCGCCAGCAGCTTGGAGGGACGGGAGAATTCACCCCTCCACTTT. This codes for CASSLEGRENSPLHF.

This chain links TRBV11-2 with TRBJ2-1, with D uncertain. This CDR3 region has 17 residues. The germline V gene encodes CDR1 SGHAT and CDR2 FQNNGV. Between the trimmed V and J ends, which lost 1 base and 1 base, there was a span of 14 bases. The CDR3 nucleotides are TGTGCCAGCAGCTTAGTTTCCCCGGGTCCATCCTACAATGAGCAGTTCTTC. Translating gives CASSLVSPGPSYNEQFF.

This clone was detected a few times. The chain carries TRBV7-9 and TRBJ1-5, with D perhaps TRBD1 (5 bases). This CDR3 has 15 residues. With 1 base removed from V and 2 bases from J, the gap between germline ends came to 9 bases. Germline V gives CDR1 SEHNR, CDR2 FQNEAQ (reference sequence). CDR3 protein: CASSLGGGGNQPQHF. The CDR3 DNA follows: TGTGCCAGCAGCTTAGGGGGGGGTGGCAATCAGCCCCAGCATTTT.

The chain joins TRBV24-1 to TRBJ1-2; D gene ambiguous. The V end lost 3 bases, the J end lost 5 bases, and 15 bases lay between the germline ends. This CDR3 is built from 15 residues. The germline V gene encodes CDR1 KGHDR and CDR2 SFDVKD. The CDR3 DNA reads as TGTGCCACCAGTGATCGACTCCTAGAATGGTATGGCTACACCTTC. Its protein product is CATSDRLLEWYGYTF.

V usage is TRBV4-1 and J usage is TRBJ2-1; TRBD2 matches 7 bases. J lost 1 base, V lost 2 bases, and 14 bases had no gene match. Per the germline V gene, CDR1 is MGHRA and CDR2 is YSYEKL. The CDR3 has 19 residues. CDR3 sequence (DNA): TGCGCCAGCAGCCAACCCCCGTACACACTAGCGAGATCCTACAATGAGCAGTTCTTC. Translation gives CASSQPPYTLARSYNEQFF.

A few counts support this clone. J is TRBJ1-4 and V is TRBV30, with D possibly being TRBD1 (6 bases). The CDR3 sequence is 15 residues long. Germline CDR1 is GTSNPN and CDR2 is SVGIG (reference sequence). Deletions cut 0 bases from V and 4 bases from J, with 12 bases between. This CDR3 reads CAWSVGGQRNEKLFF. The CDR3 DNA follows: TGTGCCTGGAGTGTAGGTGGACAGCGTAATGAAAAACTGTTTTTT.

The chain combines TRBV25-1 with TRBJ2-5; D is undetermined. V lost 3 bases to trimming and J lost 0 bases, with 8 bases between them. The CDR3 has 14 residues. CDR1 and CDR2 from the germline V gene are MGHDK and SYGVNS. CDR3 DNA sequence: TGTGCCAGCAGTGAGACCCGGGACCAAGAGACCCAGTACTTC. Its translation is CASSETRDQETQYF.

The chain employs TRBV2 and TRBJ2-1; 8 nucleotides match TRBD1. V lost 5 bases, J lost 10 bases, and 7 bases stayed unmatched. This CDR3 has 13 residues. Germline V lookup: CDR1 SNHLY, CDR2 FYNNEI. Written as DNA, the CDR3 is TGTGCCAGCAGTTCCGGGACAGGCCTAGAGCAGTTCTTC. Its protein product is CASSSGTGLEQFF. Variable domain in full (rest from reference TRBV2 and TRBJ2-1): EPEVTQTPSHQVTQMGQEVILRCVPISNHLYFYWYRQILGQKVEFLVSFYNNEISEKSEIFDDQFSVERPDGSNFTLKIRSTKLEDSAMYFCASSSGTGLEQFFGPGTRLTVL.

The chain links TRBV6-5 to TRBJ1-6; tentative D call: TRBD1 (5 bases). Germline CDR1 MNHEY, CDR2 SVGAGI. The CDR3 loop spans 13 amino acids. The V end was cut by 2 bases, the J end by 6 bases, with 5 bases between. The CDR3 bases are TGTGCCAGCAGTTACAGGGGTAATTCACCCCTCCACTTT. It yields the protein CASSYRGNSPLHF.

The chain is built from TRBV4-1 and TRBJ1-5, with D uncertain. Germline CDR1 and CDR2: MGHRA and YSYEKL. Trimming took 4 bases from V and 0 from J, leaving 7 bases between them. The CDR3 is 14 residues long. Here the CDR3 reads CASSPGFSNQPQHF. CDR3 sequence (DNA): TGCGCCAGCAGCCCCGGGTTTAGCAATCAGCCCCAGCATTTT.

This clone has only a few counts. CDR3 protein: CASSLWGLTGQIRGNQPQHF. In DNA form, the CDR3 reads TGTGCCAGTAGCTTATGGGGCCTGACAGGCCAGATTAGAGGCAATCAGCCCCAGCATTTT. V and J are TRBV19 and TRBJ1-5; TRBD1 might be the D (6 bases). Germline values: CDR1 LNHDA, CDR2 SQIVND (reference sequence). V gave up 6 bases and J gave up 2 bases, with 29 bases separating them. This CDR3 has 20 amino acids.

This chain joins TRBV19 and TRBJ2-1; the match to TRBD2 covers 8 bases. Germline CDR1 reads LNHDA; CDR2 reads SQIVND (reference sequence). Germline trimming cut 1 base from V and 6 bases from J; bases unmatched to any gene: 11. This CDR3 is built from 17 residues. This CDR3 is CASSIALSGSWGNEQFF. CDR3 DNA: TGTGCCAGTAGTATAGCTTTAAGCGGGAGTTGGGGCAATGAGCAGTTCTTC.

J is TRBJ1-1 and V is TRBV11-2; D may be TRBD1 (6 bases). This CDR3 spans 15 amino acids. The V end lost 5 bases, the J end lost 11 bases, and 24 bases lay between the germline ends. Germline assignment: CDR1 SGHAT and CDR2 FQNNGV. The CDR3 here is CASSTRQVEPGSAFF. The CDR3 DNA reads TGTGCCAGCAGCACCCGACAGGTCGAGCCGGGATCGGCTTTCTTT.

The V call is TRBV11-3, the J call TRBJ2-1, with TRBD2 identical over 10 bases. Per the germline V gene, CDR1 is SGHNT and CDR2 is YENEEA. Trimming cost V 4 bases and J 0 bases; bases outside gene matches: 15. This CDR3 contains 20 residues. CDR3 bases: TGTGCCAGCAGCTCCCGCCGAGCGGGAGGGGACTATAGCTCCTACAATGAGCAGTTCTTC. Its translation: CASSSRRAGGDYSSYNEQFF.

CDR3 amino acids: CASSSSKGLNTIYF. As DNA, the CDR3 is TGTGCCAGCAGCTCGTCAAAGGGGCTGAACACCATATATTTT. The chain employs TRBV7-3 and TRBJ1-3; the D gene is possibly TRBD1 (5 bases). CDR3 length: 14 residues. Germline assignment: CDR1 SGHTA and CDR2 FQGTGA. Trimming took off 4 bases at V and 7 bases at J, with 14 bases between the two ends. Filled out from reference TRBV7-3 and TRBJ1-3, the complete variable domain reads GAGVSQTPSNKVTEKGKYVELRCDPISGHTALYWYRQSLGQGPEFLIYFQGTGAADDSGLPNDRFFAVRPEGSVSTLKIQRTERGDSAVYLCASSSSKGLNTIYFGEGSWLTVV.

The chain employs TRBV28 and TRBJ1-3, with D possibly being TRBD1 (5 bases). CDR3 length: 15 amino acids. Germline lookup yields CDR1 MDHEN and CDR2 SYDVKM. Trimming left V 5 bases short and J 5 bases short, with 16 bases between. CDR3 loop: CASSLPGSDRNTIYF. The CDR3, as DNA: TGTGCCAGCAGTCTACCCGGGTCGGACAGAAACACCATATATTTT.